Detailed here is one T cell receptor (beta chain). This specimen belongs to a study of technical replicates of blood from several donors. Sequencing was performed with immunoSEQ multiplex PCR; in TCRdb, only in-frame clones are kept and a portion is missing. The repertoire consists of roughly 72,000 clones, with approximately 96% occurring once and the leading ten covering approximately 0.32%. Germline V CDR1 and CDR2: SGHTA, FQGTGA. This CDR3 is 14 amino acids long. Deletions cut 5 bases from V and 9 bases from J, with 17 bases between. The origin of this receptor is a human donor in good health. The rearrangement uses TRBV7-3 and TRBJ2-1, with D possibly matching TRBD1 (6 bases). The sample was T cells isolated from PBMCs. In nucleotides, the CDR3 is TGTGCCAGCAGCCATTACGAGGGGGTCGGTGAGCAGTTCTTC. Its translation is CASSHYEGVGEQFF. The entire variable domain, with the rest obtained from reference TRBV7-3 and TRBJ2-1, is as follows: GAGVSQTPSNKVTEKGKYVELRCDPISGHTALYWYRQSLGQGPEFLIYFQGTGAADDSGLPNDRFFAVRPEGSVSTLKIQRTERGDSAVYLCASSHYEGVGEQFFGPGTRLTVL.